What follows are 3 T cell receptor beta chains derived from one specimen sequenced in a study of shared clonotypes between healthy human individuals. Naive CD8 cells lacked CD45RO, underwent positive selection for CCR7 and left out terminally differentiated effector memory CD45RA+ cells. Some clones are missing from TCRdb's copy, which holds only in-frame ones; the method was immunoSEQ multiplex PCR. The sample contains more than 550,000 clones, roughly 94% of which appear only once. The sample taken for sequencing was naive CD8+ T cells sorted from blood. All receptors come from a man in his thirties or forties in good health.

V is TRBV29-1 and J is TRBJ2-5, with TRBD2 as a possible D gene (6 bases). Trimming took 3 bases from V and 1 from J, leaving 24 bases between them. Germline V gene data show CDR1 as SQVTM and CDR2 as ANQGSEA. This CDR3 is 18 amino acids long. The CDR3 here is CSVDGLAEDVSRQETQYF. In DNA, the CDR3 is TGCAGCGTTGATGGTTTAGCGGAGGATGTGTCGCGCCAAGAGACCCAGTACTTC.

CDR3 coding DNA: TGTGCCAGCAGTTTAGGCGACAGGGAAGGGACCGGGGAGCTGTTTTTT. Residues: CASSLGDREGTGELFF. The chain couples TRBV27 to TRBJ2-2; 7 positions agree with TRBD1. Germline CDR1 MNHEY, CDR2 SMNVEV (reference sequence). The CDR3 consists of 16 residues. The V and J ends lost 2 bases and 5 bases, in that order; junction bases with no gene match: 8.

The rearrangement uses TRBV4-1 and TRBJ2-1, with D hard to call. Trimming left V 1 base short and J 4 bases short, with 17 bases between. Germline V lookup: CDR1 MGHRA, CDR2 YSYEKL. The CDR3 is made up of 17 amino acids. CDR3 region: CASSQGIRGRGYNEQFF. Written as DNA, the CDR3 is TGCGCCAGCAGCCAAGGAATTCGCGGTCGCGGATACAATGAGCAGTTCTTC.